This is a list of T cell receptor beta chains from one sample in a study of blood T cell repertoires in COVID-19. TCRdb's copy holds only in-frame clones and misses some; the assay was immunoSEQ multiplex PCR. The sample holds around 72,000 clones, roughly 85% seen once. Sequences were obtained from peripheral blood. The receptor source for this set is a woman over 75 with acute or convalescent COVID-19. The CDR3 runs from the conserved cysteine through the conserved F or W. The D gene is left open where the match is weak. A clone size is listed for some rows: how often the clone was seen (once, few, many), or a class if it is expanded.

J gene | D gene | clone size | V gene | CDR3 protein | CDR3 DNA
TRBJ2-1 | TRBD2 | few | TRBV27 | CASSALTSGLYNEQFF | TGTGCCAGCAGTGCACTGACTAGCGGTCTCTACAATGAGCAGTTCTTC
TRBJ2-3 | TRBD2 | - | TRBV5-1 | CASSEGLAVYTDTQYF | TGCGCCAGCAGCGAAGGACTAGCGGTTTACACAGATACGCAGTATTTT
TRBJ1-4 | - | - | TRBV9 | CASSGDGTNEKLFF | TGTGCCAGCAGCGGAGATGGAACTAATGAAAAACTGTTTTTT
TRBJ1-4 | TRBD1 | - | TRBV19 | CASSTPGQGNEKLFF | TGTGCCAGTAGTACGCCGGGACAGGGGAATGAAAAACTGTTTTTT
TRBJ1-5 | TRBD1 | - | TRBV7-2 | CASSWTGVLQPQHF | TGTGCCAGCAGCTGGACAGGGGTACTTCAGCCCCAGCATTTT
TRBJ2-2 | TRBD1 | - | TRBV5-1 | CASSLGAFGQGFAGELFF | TGCGCCAGCAGCTTGGGGGCCTTTGGACAGGGTTTCGCCGGGGAGCTGTTTTTT
TRBJ2-7 | TRBD1 | few | TRBV2 | CASSGTGNYEQYF | TGTGCCAGCAGTGGGACAGGGAACTACGAGCAGTACTTC
TRBJ1-2 | - | - | TRBV11-2 | CASSDPGGGGNGYTF | TGTGCCAGCAGCGACCCCGGGGGGGGCGGTAATGGCTACACCTTC
TRBJ2-1 | TRBD2 | - | TRBV19 | CASSIRGLAGNEQFF | TGTGCCAGTAGTATCCGGGGACTAGCGGGAAATGAGCAGTTCTTC
TRBJ1-2 | TRBD1 | - | TRBV30 | CAWSRTGGLVYGYTF | TGTGCCTGGTCCCGGACAGGTGGATTGGTCTATGGCTACACCTTC
TRBJ1-2 | - | - | TRBV3-1/TRBV3-2 | CASSQGPFDGVHGYTF | TGTGCCAGCAGCCAAGGCCCCTTCGACGGGGTCCACGGCTACACCTTC
TRBJ2-7 | TRBD2 | - | TRBV29-1 | CSVDGRASGSYEQYF | TGCAGCGTAGACGGGAGGGCTAGCGGTTCCTACGAGCAGTACTTC
TRBJ2-3 | - | - | TRBV30 | CASGGRSDTQYF | TGTGCCAGTGGGGGGAGGTCAGATACGCAGTATTTT
TRBJ1-3 | TRBD1 | - | TRBV30 | CAWSHKGGTAGNTIYF | TGTGCCTGGAGCCATAAGGGTGGGACAGCTGGAAACACCATATATTTT
TRBJ2-1 | - | - | TRBV5-4 | CASSLAGLNDNEQFF | TGTGCCAGCAGCTTGGCTGGTCTAAACGACAATGAGCAGTTCTTC
TRBJ2-7 | - | - | TRBV5-8 | CASSPPGTAGYEQYF | TGTGCCAGCAGTCCGCCTGGGACAGCGGGCTACGAGCAGTACTTC
TRBJ2-3 | TRBD2 | - | TRBV7-9 | CASSLAGSGGADTQYF | TGTGCCAGCAGCTTAGCGGGTAGCGGGGGGGCAGATACGCAGTATTTT
TRBJ2-1 | - | - | TRBV14 | CASSQGGGYYNEQFF | TGTGCCAGCAGCCAAGGGGGCGGATACTACAATGAGCAGTTCTTC
TRBJ2-1 | TRBD2 | once | TRBV6-6 | CASSYSREEYNEQFF | TGTGCCAGCAGTTACTCGCGGGAGGAGTACAATGAGCAGTTCTTC
TRBJ2-2 | - | - | TRBV15 | CATSRAARANTGELFF | TGTGCCACCAGCAGAGCGGCCAGGGCGAACACCGGGGAGCTGTTTTTT
TRBJ2-5 | TRBD1 | - | TRBV27 | CASSLSPGQEGTQYF | TGTGCCAGCAGTTTATCTCCGGGACAGGAGGGGACCCAGTACTTC
TRBJ2-1 | - | - | TRBV5-6 | CASSLGQLRDEQFF | TGTGCCAGCAGCTTGGGGCAGCTGAGGGATGAGCAGTTCTTC
TRBJ2-5 | TRBD1 | - | TRBV10-3 | CAISESRQGKETQYF | TGTGCCATCAGTGAGTCGAGACAGGGAAAAGAGACCCAGTACTTC
TRBJ2-3 | - | - | TRBV12-2 | CDSGGGDTDTQYF | TGTGATTCTGGCGGGGGGGACACAGATACGCAGTATTTT
TRBJ1-2 | TRBD1 | - | TRBV5-6 | CASSFVPGQGRGSYGYTF | TGTGCCAGCAGCTTTGTTCCGGGACAGGGGAGAGGTAGCTATGGCTACACCTTC
TRBJ2-3 | TRBD2 | - | TRBV5-1 | CASSAGSGSGTDTQYF | TGCGCCAGCAGCGCCGGTAGCGGGAGTGGCACAGATACGCAGTATTTT
TRBJ2-5 | - | - | TRBV7-3 | CASSWGRSGVLQETQYF | TGTGCCAGCAGCTGGGGAAGGTCGGGGGTCTTACAAGAGACCCAGTACTTC
TRBJ2-1 | TRBD2 | - | TRBV10-2 | CASSEPDQTSGGANEQFF | TGCGCCAGCAGTGAGCCTGATCAGACTAGCGGGGGGGCGAATGAGCAGTTCTTC
TRBJ2-5 | TRBD1 | - | TRBV5-1 | CASSDTGALQETQYF | TGCGCCAGCAGCGACACAGGGGCCCTCCAAGAGACCCAGTACTTC
TRBJ2-3 | - | - | TRBV4-2 | CASSPTPDRSTDTQYF | TGTGCCAGCAGCCCTACTCCGGACAGAAGCACAGATACGCAGTATTTT
TRBJ1-2 | TRBD1 | few | TRBV7-9 | CASSLLGTGNYGYTF | TGTGCCAGCAGCCTACTCGGGACAGGGAACTATGGCTACACCTTC